Listed below are T cell receptor beta chains from one sample, sequenced in a study of T cells after yellow fever vaccination. From the 5' RACE reads, TCRdb called clonotypes with MiXCR, one entry per CDR3 protein. The profile covers just under 600,000 distinct CDR3 sequences, with approximately 13% appearing a single time and roughly 13% taken by the ten largest. The starting material was PBMCs, obtained on the day of the yellow fever booster vaccination. Source of these receptors: a man aged 25 to 40 who received the YFV17D yellow fever vaccine. Both conserved end residues are part of each CDR3. Each record gives: CDR3 protein, J gene, clone size, V gene. Some rows mark clone size as missing; the rest say once, few, many or name a class of expanded clone.

CDR3 protein: CASSLVADPYNEQFF
J gene: TRBJ2-1
clone size: many
V gene: TRBV5-1

CDR3 protein: CASSSSVGTYEQYF
J gene: TRBJ2-7
clone size: NA
V gene: TRBV5-1

CDR3 protein: CAISEGQGRWGGYTF
J gene: TRBJ1-2
clone size: NA
V gene: TRBV10-3

CDR3 protein: CASSLAELQYF
J gene: TRBJ2-7
clone size: once
V gene: TRBV7-8

CDR3 protein: CASRPLTDTQYF
J gene: TRBJ2-3
clone size: NA
V gene: TRBV7-2

CDR3 protein: CASSSHERIQETQYF
J gene: TRBJ2-5
clone size: NA
V gene: TRBV7-9

CDR3 protein: CASSSHQGNYGYTF
J gene: TRBJ1-2
clone size: NA
V gene: TRBV6-2/TRBV6-3

CDR3 protein: CASSVVGRAGETQYF
J gene: TRBJ2-5
clone size: NA
V gene: TRBV9

CDR3 protein: CASSVYPEGSFNEQFF
J gene: TRBJ2-1
clone size: NA
V gene: TRBV9

CDR3 protein: CASSSLAGRSTDTQYF
J gene: TRBJ2-3
clone size: NA
V gene: TRBV12-3/TRBV12-4

CDR3 protein: CASSEGGTSGYNEQFF
J gene: TRBJ2-1
clone size: NA
V gene: TRBV7-3

CDR3 protein: CAVDRWGNIQYF
J gene: TRBJ2-4
clone size: NA
V gene: TRBV30

CDR3 protein: CASSLASGSNTQYF
J gene: TRBJ2-3
clone size: NA
V gene: TRBV7-2

CDR3 protein: CASVQGSAGELFF
J gene: TRBJ2-2
clone size: many
V gene: TRBV7-9

CDR3 protein: CASMTDPTNEKLFF
J gene: TRBJ1-4
clone size: once
V gene: TRBV5-6

CDR3 protein: CSASMRGSNTGELFF
J gene: TRBJ2-2
clone size: NA
V gene: TRBV20-1

CDR3 protein: CASSVEDSGYTF
J gene: TRBJ1-2
clone size: NA
V gene: TRBV7-9